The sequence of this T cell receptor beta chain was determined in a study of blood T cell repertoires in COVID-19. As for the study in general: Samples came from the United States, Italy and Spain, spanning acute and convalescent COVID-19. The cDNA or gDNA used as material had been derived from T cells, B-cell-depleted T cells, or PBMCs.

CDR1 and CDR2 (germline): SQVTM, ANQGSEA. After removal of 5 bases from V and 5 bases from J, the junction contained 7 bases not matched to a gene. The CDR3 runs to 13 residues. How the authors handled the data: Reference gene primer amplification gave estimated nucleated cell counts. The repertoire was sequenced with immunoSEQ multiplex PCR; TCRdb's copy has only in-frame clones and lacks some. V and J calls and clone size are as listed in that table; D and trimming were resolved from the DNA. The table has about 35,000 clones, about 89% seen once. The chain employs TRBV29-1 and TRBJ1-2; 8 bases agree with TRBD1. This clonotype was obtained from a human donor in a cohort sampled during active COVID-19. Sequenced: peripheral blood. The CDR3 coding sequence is TGCAGCGTTAGGCCAGGGGGCGGATATGGCTACACCTTC. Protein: CSVRPGGGYGYTF.